Presented here are 26 T cell receptor beta chains from one specimen sequenced in a study of T cells in Graves' hyperthyroidism and ophthalmopathy. The TCR beta CDR3 regions underwent amplification using RNA transcripts as the source. The TCR CDR3 was amplified in a first-round RT-PCR using the HTBI primer set. In TCRdb, the multiplex PCR reads were re-called with MiXCR into one record per CDR3 protein. Here the sample spans some 600,000 distinct CDR3 sequences, just over 45% being singletons. The material sequenced was peripheral blood or thyroid tissue (not recorded which). The receptor set was obtained from a woman aged 18-30 years with Graves' hyperthyroidism.

Only a few counts were recorded for this clonotype. The chain uses TRBV7-2 and TRBJ1-4; D might be TRBD1 (5 bases). Trimming shortened V by 9 bases and J by 2 bases, and 19 bases separated the two germline ends. Looked up from germline, CDR1 is SGHTA and CDR2 is FQGNSA. The CDR3 runs 16 residues. CDR3 nucleotide sequence: TGTGCCAGTACCCACCTCGTGGGGGGGACTAATGAAAAACTGTTTTTT. Translated, it gives CASTHLVGGTNEKLFF.

V usage is TRBV15 and J usage is TRBJ2-2, with TRBD1 matching 8 bases. The length of the CDR3 is 17 residues. Germline CDR1 is LNHNV and CDR2 is YYDKDF (reference sequence). The trim removed 0 bases at V and 4 bases at J, leaving 7 bases unmatched. CDR3: CATSRDLGRGPTGELFF. CDR3 sequence (DNA): TGTGCCACCAGCAGAGATCTGGGCAGGGGGCCCACCGGGGAGCTGTTTTTT.

This clonotype was seen a single time. The chain carries TRBV4-2 and TRBJ1-5; TRBD1 matches at 7 bases. This CDR3 comprises 15 residues. Germline V gene sequence: CDR1 LGHNA, CDR2 YNFKEQ. J lost 3 bases, V lost 4 bases, and 6 bases had no gene match. The CDR3 here is CASSLQGDDNQPQHF. In nucleotides, the CDR3 is TGTGCCAGCAGCCTCCAGGGGGACGACAATCAGCCCCAGCATTTT.

This clonotype was detected only a few times. This chain links TRBV20-1 with TRBJ1-3; maybe TRBD1 (6 bases). Germline V lookup: CDR1 DFQATT, CDR2 SNEGSKA (reference sequence). This CDR3 contains 14 residues. Trimming took 3 bases from V and 3 from J, leaving 12 bases between them. Here the CDR3 DNA reads TGCAGTGCTAGCTATACAGGGAATGGAAACACCATATATTTT. It yields the protein CSASYTGNGNTIYF.

This clonotype was seen a single time. The chain has TRBV7-9 and TRBJ2-7; D ambiguous. V shed 6 bases and J shed 2 bases, with 11 bases lying between them. The germline gives CDR1 SEHNR, CDR2 FQNEAQ (reference sequence). The length of the CDR3 is 13 residues. DNA of the CDR3: TGTGCCAGCAGTGAGACCGACCCCTACGAGCAGTACTTC. It yields the protein CASSETDPYEQYF.

The chain has TRBV2 and TRBJ2-7; 10 bases are a match to TRBD1. Germline CDR1 reads SNHLY; CDR2 reads FYNNEI. The CDR3 contains 14 residues. V dropped 3 bases and J dropped 5; count of bases not matched to a gene: 4. CDR3: CASSDATGGNEQYF. In DNA, the CDR3 is TGTGCCAGCAGTGATGCGACAGGGGGCAACGAGCAGTACTTC.

This chain connects TRBV20-1 to TRBJ1-6; weak D call: TRBD1 (6 bases). From germline, CDR1 is DFQATT and CDR2 SNEGSKA (reference sequence). V was pared by 5 bases and J by 9 bases, with 17 bases between. The CDR3 totals 14 residues. CDR3 DNA: TGCAGTGCTCCTCTGGGGGCACGGGGTTCACCCCTCCACTTT. Encoded protein: CSAPLGARGSPLHF.

This clonotype was observed a few times. The genes are TRBV7-2 and TRBJ1-1, with 8 nucleotides matching TRBD1. V dropped 4 bases and J dropped 2; count of bases not matched to a gene: 6. The CDR3 covers 15 residues. Germline lookup yields CDR1 SGHTA and CDR2 FQGNSA. Here the CDR3 reads CASSWWTGRNTEAFF. CDR3 nucleotide sequence: TGTGCCAGCAGCTGGTGGACAGGGCGTAACACTGAAGCTTTCTTT.

CDR3 bases: TGTGCCAGCATACGCCCAGGGGGCACTGAAGCTTTCTTT. This gives the protein CASIRPGGTEAFF. The chain employs TRBV2 and TRBJ1-1; TRBD1 agrees at 7 bases. V was pared by 7 bases and J by 4 bases, with 6 bases of the junction left unmatched. This CDR3 has 13 residues. The germline V gene has CDR1 SNHLY and CDR2 FYNNEI.

A few counts support this clonotype. The chain joins TRBV7-2 to TRBJ2-7; TRBD1 is a possible D gene (5 bases). This CDR3 comprises 12 residues. CDR1 SGHTA and CDR2 FQGNSA come from the germline V gene. V was cut by 6 bases and J by 5 bases, with 11 bases left in between. For the CDR3, the DNA is TGTGCCAGCAGTCCAGGGCCCCACGAGCAGTACTTC. Translating it yields CASSPGPHEQYF.

Points on this clonotype: A much more abundant neighbour one base away suggests this may be a read error. The CDR3 coding sequence is TGTGCCAGCAGTGCGAGACGGGGGCCCATCGGGGAGCTGTTTTTT. This translates into CASSARRGPIGELFF. This chain joins TRBV2 and TRBJ2-2, with D possibly called TRBD1 or TRBD2 (6 bases each). The CDR3 has 15 residues. Looked up from germline, CDR1 is SNHLY and CDR2 is FYNNEI. V gave up 4 bases and J gave up 7 bases, with 16 bases separating them.

This clonotype was seen repeatedly, ten times or more. The chain has TRBV24-1 and TRBJ1-5; D perhaps matches TRBD1 (6 bases). This CDR3 is 15 amino acids long. Germline CDR1 is KGHDR and CDR2 is SFDVKD. V lost 3 bases to trimming and J lost 8 bases, with 16 bases between them. CDR3 residues: CATSDPHGGGEPQHF. As DNA, the CDR3 is TGTGCCACCAGTGATCCGCACGGGGGCGGGGAGCCCCAGCATTTT.

At least ten counts were recorded for this clonotype. V is TRBV2 and J is TRBJ1-2; 7 nucleotides line up with TRBD1. The CDR3 runs to 14 residues. The V gene end was trimmed by 5 bases and the J gene end by 4 bases; junction bases not matched to a gene: 7. Per germline, CDR1 SNHLY and CDR2 FYNNEI. The CDR3 DNA is TGTGCCAGCAGTCTCCGGGACAGCTCCTATGGCTACACCTTC. Translating it yields CASSLRDSSYGYTF.

J is TRBJ2-7 and V is TRBV12-3 or TRBV12-4; D is possibly TRBD1 (6 bases). The CDR3 runs 15 residues. V was pared by 7 bases and J by 1 base, with 17 bases between. CDR3 loop: CASTPGDGASYEQYF. As DNA, the CDR3 is TGTGCCAGCACCCCAGGGGACGGGGCGTCCTACGAGCAGTACTTC.

The rearrangement uses TRBV5-4 and TRBJ1-2, with TRBD1 identical over 10 bases. Germline V gene lookup returns CDR1 SGHNT and CDR2 YYREEE (reference sequence). CDR3 size: 16 residues. Trimming at V came to 4 bases and at J to 2 bases, leaving 8 bases not matched to a gene. The CDR3 bases are TGTGCCAGCAGCCAAGACCCGGGACAGGGGAACTATGGCTACACCTTC. It is translated as CASSQDPGQGNYGYTF.

There are many counts of this clonotype. The gene calls are TRBV20-1 and TRBJ2-5; D is perhaps TRBD1 (6 bases). V dropped 6 bases and J dropped 5 bases, with 13 bases sitting between them. Germline V CDR1 and CDR2: DFQATT, SNEGSKA (reference sequence). CDR3 length: 12 residues. CDR3 bases: TGCAGTGCCCTCAGGGGAGTGGAGACCCAGTACTTC. Protein: CSALRGVETQYF.

This sequence joins TRBV10-1 and TRBJ2-3; 9 bases fit TRBD2. CDR1 is WNHNN and CDR2 is SYGVQD in the germline V gene (reference sequence). Unmatched junction bases numbered 15, after V lost 5 bases and J lost 6 bases. The CDR3 loop spans 17 amino acids. In DNA form, the CDR3 reads TGCGCCAGCAGTACATACAGCGGGCTAGCGGGATCGGATACGCAGTATTTT. It is translated as CASSTYSGLAGSDTQYF.

This clonotype has more than one count but fewer than ten. The chain employs TRBV7-2 and TRBJ2-7; 9 positions match TRBD1. Germline trimming cut 5 bases from V and 4 bases from J; bases unmatched to any gene: 9. Germline loops: CDR1 SGHTA, CDR2 FQGNSA. This CDR3 region has 15 residues. The DNA for the CDR3 is TGTGCCAGCAGCCTAAGGGACAGGGAATCGTACGAGCAGTACTTC. It encodes CASSLRDRESYEQYF.

Concerning this clonotype: A much larger clonotype is one base distant, so this may be a read error. The J gene is TRBJ1-2, the V gene TRBV7-4; no clear D. Germline CDR1 is SGHVT and CDR2 is SQSDAQ. The CDR3 loop spans 12 amino acids. This chain's CDR3 is CASRGAHYDYTF. In nucleotides, the CDR3 is TGTGCCAGCAGGGGCGCGCACTATGACTACACCTTC.

The chain joins TRBV7-2 to TRBJ1-1; no clear D. There are 12 residues in the CDR3. V lost 4 bases to trimming and J lost 4 bases, with 7 bases between them. Germline lookup yields CDR1 SGHTA and CDR2 FQGNSA. This chain's CDR3 is CASSWIGTEAFF. The CDR3 bases are TGTGCCAGCAGCTGGATAGGCACTGAAGCTTTCTTT.

The chain recombines TRBV7-2 with TRBJ2-2; D not certain. The CDR3 has 13 amino acids. The V end lost 5 bases, the J end lost 9 bases, and 13 bases lay between the germline ends. CDR1 and CDR2 (germline): SGHTA, FQGNSA. CDR3 loop: CASSPPPQWELFF. The CDR3, as DNA: TGTGCCAGCAGCCCCCCCCCTCAGTGGGAGCTGTTTTTT.

The table lists this clonotype with many counts. The genes are TRBV2 and TRBJ2-6, with 10 positions matching TRBD2. The CDR3 loop spans 17 amino acids. Germline V gene sequence: CDR1 SNHLY, CDR2 FYNNEI. Trimming removed 7 bases from V and 2 bases from J; junction bases left unmatched: 8. The CDR3: CASTLLAGVAGANVLTF. CDR3 DNA sequence: TGTGCCAGCACCCTTCTAGCGGGAGTTGCTGGGGCCAACGTCCTGACTTTC.

V usage is TRBV14 and J usage is TRBJ2-7; 9 bases map to TRBD2. Losses at the gene ends were 3 bases for V and 6 bases for J; bases not matched to a gene: 12. The CDR3 is 16 amino acids. CDR1 SGHDN and CDR2 FVKESK come from the germline V gene. CDR3 sequence: CASSHPRLADNPEQYF. In nucleotides, the CDR3 is TGTGCCAGCAGCCATCCCAGACTAGCGGATAACCCCGAGCAGTACTTC. Looking up the rest from reference TRBV14 and TRBJ2-7 gives the full variable domain: EAGVTQFPSHSVIEKGQTVTLRCDPISGHDNLYWYRRVMGKEIKFLLHFVKESKQDESGMPNNRFLAERTGGTYSTLKVQPAELEDSGVYFCASSHPRLADNPEQYFGPGTRLTVT.

This clonotype was seen more than once but under ten times. The chain is built from TRBV7-2 and TRBJ1-5, with D possibly matching TRBD1 (6 bases). The CDR3 has 15 amino acids. Trimming took off 1 base at V and 4 bases at J, with 11 bases between the two ends. Germline assignment: CDR1 SGHTA and CDR2 FQGNSA. The CDR3 sequence is CASSLDGGTNQPQHF. The DNA of the CDR3 is TGTGCCAGCAGCTTAGATGGGGGCACGAATCAGCCCCAGCATTTT.

This clonotype was counted a few times. The rearrangement links TRBV7-3 to TRBJ1-6, with a tentative D call TRBD1 (6 bases). The V and J ends lost 5 bases and 7 bases respectively, with 18 bases between them. CDR3 length: 16 residues. From germline, CDR1 is SGHTA and CDR2 FQGTGA. CDR3 sequence reads: CASSQDLDRGNSPLHF. CDR3 nucleotides: TGTGCCAGCAGCCAAGACTTGGACAGAGGGAATTCACCCCTCCACTTT.

At least ten counts were recorded for this clonotype. V is TRBV10-2 and J is TRBJ2-6; 7 nucleotides match TRBD2. This CDR3 has 17 amino acids. Germline CDR1 reads WSHSY; CDR2 reads SAAADI. V was clipped by 4 bases and J by 0 bases; unmatched bases: 6. CDR3 sequence reads: CASSGGLHLSGANVLTF. CDR3 sequence (DNA): TGCGCCAGCAGTGGGGGACTACACCTCTCTGGGGCCAACGTCCTGACTTTC.